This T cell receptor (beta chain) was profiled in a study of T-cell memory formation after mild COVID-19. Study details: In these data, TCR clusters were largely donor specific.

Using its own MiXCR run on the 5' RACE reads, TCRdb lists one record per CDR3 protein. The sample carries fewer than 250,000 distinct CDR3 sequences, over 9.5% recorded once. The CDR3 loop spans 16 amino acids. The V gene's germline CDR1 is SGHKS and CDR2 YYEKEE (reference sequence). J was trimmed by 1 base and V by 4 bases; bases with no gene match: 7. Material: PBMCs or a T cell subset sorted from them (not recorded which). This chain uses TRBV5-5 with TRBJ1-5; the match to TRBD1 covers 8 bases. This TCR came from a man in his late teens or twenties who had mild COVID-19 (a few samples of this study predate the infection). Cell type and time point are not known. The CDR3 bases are TGTGCCAGCAGCCCAGGACAGGGACCGAGCAATCAGCCCCAGCATTTT. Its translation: CASSPGQGPSNQPQHF.